A single T cell receptor beta chain is shown here with its context. Its antigen is undetermined. This CDR3 has 15 amino acids. Trimming at V came to 4 bases and at J to 5 bases, leaving 10 bases not matched to a gene. Per germline, CDR1 SEHNR and CDR2 FQNEAQ (reference sequence). The data were taken from a study of identical twins. Study-level results: In zero-insertion analyses, partial confounding could arise from invariant MAIT and iNKT cells.

Each cDNA held unique molecular identifiers, and template switching gave it a universal primer site. Via MiXCR, TCRdb re-called the 5' RACE reads, giving one row per CDR3 protein. The table includes around 480,000 distinct CDR3 sequences, more than 13% detected once. Donors were all healthy Caucasians. The same specimen was also included in a second study, on yellow fever vaccine responses in identical twins. From that second work: Each twin's T cell response to the vaccine was reported to look partly convergent and partly personalized.

This TCR derives from a young woman in good health. The sample taken for sequencing was CD4+ T cells sorted from blood. This chain uses TRBV7-9 with TRBJ1-2; 7 positions match TRBD1. CDR3 residues: CASSSLKGAGYGYTF. CDR3 sequence (DNA): TGTGCCAGCAGCTCCCTAAAGGGGGCGGGATATGGCTACACCTTC.